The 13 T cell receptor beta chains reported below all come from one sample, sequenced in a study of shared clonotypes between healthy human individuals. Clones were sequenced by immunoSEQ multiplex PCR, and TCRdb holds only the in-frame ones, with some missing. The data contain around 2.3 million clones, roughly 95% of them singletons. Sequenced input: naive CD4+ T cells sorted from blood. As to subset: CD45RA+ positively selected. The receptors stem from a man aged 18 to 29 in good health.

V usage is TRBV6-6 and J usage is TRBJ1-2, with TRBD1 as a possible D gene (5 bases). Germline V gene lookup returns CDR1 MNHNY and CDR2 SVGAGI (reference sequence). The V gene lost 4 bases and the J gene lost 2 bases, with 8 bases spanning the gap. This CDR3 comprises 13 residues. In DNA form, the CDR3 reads TGTGCCAGCAGTTCGGCAGGGAACTATGGCTACACCTTC. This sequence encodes CASSSAGNYGYTF.

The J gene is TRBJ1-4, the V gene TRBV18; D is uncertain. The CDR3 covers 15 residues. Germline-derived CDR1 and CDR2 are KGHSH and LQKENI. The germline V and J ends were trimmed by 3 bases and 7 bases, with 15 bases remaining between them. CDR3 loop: CASSPLTEGGEKLFF. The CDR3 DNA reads TGTGCCAGCTCACCGCTGACCGAGGGCGGTGAAAAACTGTTTTTT.

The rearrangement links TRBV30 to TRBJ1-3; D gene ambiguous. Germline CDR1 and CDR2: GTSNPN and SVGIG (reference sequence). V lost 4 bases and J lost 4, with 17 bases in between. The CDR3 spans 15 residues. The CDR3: CAWTFHTSPGNTIYF. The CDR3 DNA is TGTGCCTGGACCTTCCATACCTCGCCCGGAAACACCATATATTTT.

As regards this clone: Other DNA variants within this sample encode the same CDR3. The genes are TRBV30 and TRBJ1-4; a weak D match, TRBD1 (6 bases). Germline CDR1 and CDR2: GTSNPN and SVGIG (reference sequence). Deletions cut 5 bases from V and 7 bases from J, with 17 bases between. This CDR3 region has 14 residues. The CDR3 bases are TGTGCCTGGTCCGTAGCGGGGGCAGGTGAAAAACTGTTTTTT. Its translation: CAWSVAGAGEKLFF.

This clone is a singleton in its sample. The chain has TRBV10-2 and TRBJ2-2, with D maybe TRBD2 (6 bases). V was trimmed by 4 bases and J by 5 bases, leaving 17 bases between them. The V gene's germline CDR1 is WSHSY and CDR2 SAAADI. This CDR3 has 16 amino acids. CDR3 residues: CASSGWDLRLTGELFF. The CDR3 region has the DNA TGCGCCAGCAGTGGTTGGGACTTGAGACTTACCGGGGAGCTGTTTTTT.

Here the CDR3 DNA reads TGTGCCTGGAGTATTTCCGGGACAAAAGGTGGCGAGCAGTACTTC. Translation: CAWSISGTKGGEQYF. The chain carries TRBV30 and TRBJ2-7; possible D gene TRBD1, 6 bases. The V end was cut by 2 bases, the J end by 6 bases, with 20 bases between. This CDR3 has 15 amino acids. Germline lookup yields CDR1 GTSNPN and CDR2 SVGIG (reference sequence).

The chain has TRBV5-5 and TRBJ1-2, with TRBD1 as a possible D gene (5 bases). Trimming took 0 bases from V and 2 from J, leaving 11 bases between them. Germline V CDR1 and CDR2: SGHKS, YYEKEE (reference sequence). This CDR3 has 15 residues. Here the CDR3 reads CASSLVAGLNYGYTF. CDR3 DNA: TGTGCCAGCAGCTTGGTTGCGGGACTGAACTATGGCTACACCTTC.

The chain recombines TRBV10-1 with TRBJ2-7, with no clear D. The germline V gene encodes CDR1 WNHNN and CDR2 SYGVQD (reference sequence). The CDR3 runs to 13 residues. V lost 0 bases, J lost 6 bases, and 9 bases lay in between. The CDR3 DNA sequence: TGCGCCAGCAGTGAGTCACTGGGGTCCGAGCAGTACTTC. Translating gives CASSESLGSEQYF.

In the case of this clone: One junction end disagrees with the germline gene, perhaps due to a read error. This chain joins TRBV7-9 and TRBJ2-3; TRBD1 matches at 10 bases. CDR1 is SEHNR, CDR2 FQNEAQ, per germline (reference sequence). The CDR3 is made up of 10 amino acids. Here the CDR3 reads CASSLGTGGF. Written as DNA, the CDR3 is TGTGCCAGCAGCTTAGGGACAGGGGGTTTT. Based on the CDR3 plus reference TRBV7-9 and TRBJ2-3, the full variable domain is DTGVSQNPRHKITKRGQNVTFRCDPISEHNRLYWYRQTLGQGPEFLTYFQNEAQLEKSRLLSDRFSAERPKGSFSTLEIQRTEQGDSAMYLCASSLGTGGFGPGTRLTVL.

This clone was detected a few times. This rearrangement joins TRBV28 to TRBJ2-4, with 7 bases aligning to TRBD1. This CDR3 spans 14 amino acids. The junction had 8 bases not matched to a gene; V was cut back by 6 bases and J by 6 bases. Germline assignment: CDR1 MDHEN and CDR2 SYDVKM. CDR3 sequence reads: CASRSGTEGNIQYF. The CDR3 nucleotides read TGTGCCAGCAGATCCGGGACAGAGGGAAACATTCAGTACTTC.

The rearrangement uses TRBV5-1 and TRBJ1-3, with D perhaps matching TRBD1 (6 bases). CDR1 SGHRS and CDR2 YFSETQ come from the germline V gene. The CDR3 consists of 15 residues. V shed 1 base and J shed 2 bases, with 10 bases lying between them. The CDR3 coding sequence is TGCGCCAGCAGCTTGACTGGGACAACTGGAAACACCATATATTTT. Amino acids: CASSLTGTTGNTIYF.

The CDR3 spells CATSRDLATSGGFETQYF. The CDR3 DNA is TGTGCCACCAGCAGAGACTTAGCTACTAGCGGGGGGTTTGAGACCCAGTACTTC. The V gene is TRBV15, the J gene TRBJ2-5; 12 bases align to TRBD2. Germline V gene sequence: CDR1 LNHNV, CDR2 YYDKDF (reference sequence). The V segment lost 0 bases and the J segment 5 bases; nucleotides outside the gene matches: 10. The CDR3 runs to 18 residues.

This CDR3 reads CASSLKRGQEAFF. CDR3 coding DNA: TGTGCCAGCAGTTTAAAAAGGGGGCAAGAAGCTTTCTTT. This rearrangement joins TRBV28 to TRBJ1-1; 7 nucleotides match TRBD1. The CDR3 runs 13 residues. J was trimmed by 8 bases and V by 2 bases; bases with no gene match: 5. Germline CDR1 reads MDHEN; CDR2 reads SYDVKM.